Each of the 13 T cell receptor beta chains below was sequenced from the same sample in a study of cytomegalovirus exposure and HLA in healthy donors. The PCR ran on 60 Vbeta and 13 Jbeta primers. Libraries were prepared by immunoSEQ multiplex PCR; TCRdb keeps only in-frame clonotypes and omits some of them. The profile shows roughly 120,000 clones, approximately 8.7% of them singletons. Sequencing was done on a sample of PBMCs. Receptor source: a man aged 35 to 55 in good health and CMV-seronegative.

This clone was found a few times. The chain links TRBV5-5 to TRBJ2-5, with TRBD2 matching 10 bases. Germline V gene lookup returns CDR1 SGHKS and CDR2 YYEKEE (reference sequence). CDR3 length: 17 amino acids. Losses at the gene ends were 1 base for V and 1 base for J; bases not matched to a gene: 7. This chain's CDR3 is CASSLSLAGVGQETQYF. The CDR3 DNA reads TGTGCCAGCAGCTTGAGCCTAGCGGGGGTCGGCCAAGAGACCCAGTACTTC. The full variable domain, completed using reference TRBV5-5 and TRBJ2-5, is DAGVTQSPTHLIKTRGQQVTLRCSPISGHKSVSWYQQVLGQGPQFIFQYYEKEERGRGNFPDRFSARQFPNYSSELNVNALLLGDSALYLCASSLSLAGVGQETQYFGPGTRLLVL.

The chain couples TRBV27 to TRBJ2-3, with TRBD2 matching over 11 bases. CDR3 size: 16 residues. V lost 2 bases, J lost 1 base, and 2 bases stayed unmatched. Germline CDR1 is MNHEY and CDR2 is SMNVEV (reference sequence). The CDR3 region is CASSLGTSGGTDTQYF. Here the CDR3 DNA reads TGTGCCAGCAGTTTAGGGACTAGCGGCGGCACAGATACGCAGTATTTT.

In this sample, this clone turned up a few times. The rearrangement uses TRBV14 and TRBJ1-2; D is undetermined. Germline CDR1 is SGHDN and CDR2 is FVKESK. The length of the CDR3 is 14 residues. The V end was cut by 4 bases, the J end by 4 bases, with 13 bases between. The CDR3 nucleotides are TGTGCCAGCAGCCGATCCCGGGGATCCTATGGCTACACCTTC. Translating it yields CASSRSRGSYGYTF. Complete variable domain (other parts from reference TRBV14 and TRBJ1-2): EAGVTQFPSHSVIEKGQTVTLRCDPISGHDNLYWYRRVMGKEIKFLLHFVKESKQDESGMPNNRFLAERTGGTYSTLKVQPAELEDSGVYFCASSRSRGSYGYTFGSGTRLTVV.

There are a few counts of this clone. The V gene is TRBV5-1, the J gene TRBJ2-3; 8 bases agree with TRBD2. V was clipped by 0 bases and J by 2 bases; unmatched bases: 5. Germline V gives CDR1 SGHRS, CDR2 YFSETQ. The CDR3 sequence is 16 residues long. The CDR3 coding sequence is TGCGCCAGCAGCTTGGAGTCGGGGGGGACCACAGATACGCAGTATTTT. Residues: CASSLESGGTTDTQYF.

This rearrangement joins TRBV7-2 to TRBJ1-1, with 8 bases aligning to TRBD1. Germline-derived CDR1 and CDR2 are SGHTA and FQGNSA. After removal of 4 bases from V and 7 bases from J, the junction contained 5 bases not matched to a gene. CDR3 length: 13 amino acids. For the CDR3, the DNA is TGTGCCAGCAGCTCGACAGGGGACAATGAAGCTTTCTTT. Amino acids: CASSSTGDNEAFF.

In its sample, this clone was seen a few times. The V call is TRBV9, the J call TRBJ1-1; 8 nucleotides align to TRBD1. Germline V gives CDR1 SGDLS, CDR2 YYNGEE. This CDR3 region has 14 residues. J gave up 7 bases and V 3 bases, and 8 bases lay outside the gene matches. This chain's CDR3 is CASSDQGALGEAFF. In DNA, the CDR3 is TGTGCCAGCAGCGACCAGGGGGCCCTAGGTGAAGCTTTCTTT.

This clone was observed a few times. This chain links TRBV6-1 with TRBJ2-5; TRBD1 might be the D (5 bases). Germline CDR1 reads MNHNS; CDR2 reads SASEGT. The CDR3 contains 14 residues. Trimming cost V 3 bases and J 1 base, with 9 bases left between them. The CDR3, as DNA: TGTGCCAGCAGTGACTGGGGCAGCCAAGAGACCCAGTACTTC. This sequence encodes CASSDWGSQETQYF.

CDR3 in amino acids: CASSLPGAKNIQYF. The CDR3 DNA reads TGTGCCAGCAGCTTACCGGGAGCCAAAAACATTCAGTACTTC. The chain carries TRBV5-8 and TRBJ2-4; D not resolved. This CDR3 spans 14 amino acids. Germline V gives CDR1 SGHTS, CDR2 YDEGEE. The V and J ends lost 2 bases and 0 bases respectively, with 6 bases between them.

This chain links TRBV6-8 with TRBJ2-5, with a weak D call TRBD2 (6 bases). The CDR3 covers 12 residues. In germline, CDR1 is MNHGY, CDR2 SAAAGT. Trimming took off 10 bases at V and 4 bases at J, with 13 bases between the two ends. The CDR3 DNA follows: TGTGCCACCGGCGGGACTTCAGAGACCCAGTACTTC. It encodes CATGGTSETQYF.

This clone was seen a few times. The chain links TRBV7-9 to TRBJ2-5, with TRBD2 matching over 8 bases. CDR3 length equals 16 residues. V was clipped by 3 bases and J by 0 bases; unmatched bases: 6. Germline values: CDR1 SEHNR, CDR2 FQNEAQ (reference sequence). Here the CDR3 reads CASSFGGGPYQETQYF. DNA for the CDR3: TGTGCCAGCAGCTTTGGCGGGGGGCCGTACCAAGAGACCCAGTACTTC.

V is TRBV5-1 and J is TRBJ2-2; 8 bases align to TRBD1. Germline assignment: CDR1 SGHRS and CDR2 YFSETQ. Unmatched junction bases numbered 8, after V lost 0 bases and J lost 4 bases. The CDR3 runs to 17 residues. This chain's CDR3 is CASSLVQGAIFTGELFF. The CDR3 DNA reads TGCGCCAGCAGCTTGGTCCAGGGGGCAATTTTCACCGGGGAGCTGTTTTTT.

The chain uses TRBV5-4 and TRBJ2-7, with 8 bases lining up with TRBD2. V shed 2 bases, J shed 2 bases, and the junction held 0 bases outside the gene matches. The CDR3 is made up of 13 amino acids. Germline assignment: CDR1 SGHNT and CDR2 YYREEE (reference sequence). This CDR3 reads CASSFGGAYEQYF. Written as DNA, the CDR3 is TGTGCCAGCAGCTTCGGGGGGGCCTACGAGCAGTACTTC.

The CDR3 reads CASSPTGGAYNEQFF. In nucleotides, the CDR3 is TGTGCCAGCAGCCCTACAGGGGGAGCCTACAATGAGCAGTTCTTC. The chain recombines TRBV5-6 with TRBJ2-1, with 8 nucleotides matching TRBD1. Germline CDR1 is SGHDT and CDR2 is YYEEEE. The CDR3 totals 15 residues. With 4 bases clipped from V and 2 bases from J, the junction kept 5 bases outside the gene matches.